A selection of T cell receptor beta chains follows, all from one sample in a study of blood T cell repertoires in COVID-19. Data came from immunoSEQ multiplex PCR; TCRdb stores just in-frame clones and leaves some out. The top ten hold 3.9% of the sample, which has approximately 300,000 clones, over 90% seen once. The sample was PBMCs or T cells enriched from blood (not recorded which). Receptors originate from a woman in her thirties who had been exposed to COVID-19. Each CDR3 is given with its conserved first and last residue.

CATSRFRGHNQPQHF,TRBV15,TRBJ1-5
CASSEALDSEAFF,TRBV6-1,TRBJ1-1
CASSLLFGGEKLFF,TRBV27,TRBJ1-4
CASRPGQGKGAFNSPLHF,TRBV19,TRBJ1-6
CASSQRAHSNQPQHF,TRBV19,TRBJ1-5
CASSEGDYMNTEAFF,TRBV28,TRBJ1-1
CASLSTSETQYF,TRBV7-9,TRBJ2-5
CASTITSGGNTQYF,TRBV5-1,TRBJ2-3
CASSGSGTRNTEAFF,TRBV5-7,TRBJ1-1
CASRGPDTTQRRNEQFF,TRBV5-1,TRBJ2-1
CASSSRTSRRGYTF,TRBV7-9,TRBJ1-2
CASSLLPGLAGGKTYNEQFF,TRBV5-4,TRBJ2-1
CASSWGLEENEQFF,TRBV5-1,TRBJ2-1
CASTRGQDYNSPLHF,TRBV6-6,TRBJ1-6
CAWSVHTNTEAFF,TRBV30,TRBJ1-1
CASSVMHRGEAFF,TRBV9,TRBJ1-1
CASSELTTGGRTEAFF,TRBV2,TRBJ1-1
CASSPTNRGGYTF,TRBV4-1,TRBJ1-2
CASSHAGGTGELFF,TRBV6-2/TRBV6-3,TRBJ2-2
CASSPQGQGAGNEQFF,TRBV18,TRBJ2-1
CASSAQGRSNQPQHF,TRBV18,TRBJ1-5
CSASSWTGNYEQYF,TRBV20-1,TRBJ2-7
CASSSRRDFNTFADTQYF,TRBV7-2,TRBJ2-3
CATSREQESGELFF,TRBV15,TRBJ2-2
CASSFTGAEQFF,TRBV18,TRBJ2-1
CASSAQPGTGKGYGYTF,TRBV9,TRBJ1-2
CASSQVDRGGSNTEAFF,TRBV4-2,TRBJ1-1
CASSQGQGRNTIYF,TRBV3-1/TRBV3-2,TRBJ1-3
CASSLGDRVLHYGYTF,TRBV7-2,TRBJ1-2
CASSLARNSYTEAFF,TRBV5-1,TRBJ1-1
CASSPRAAGPGGYTF,TRBV7-9,TRBJ1-2
CASSERTGGLPGGF,TRBV6-1,TRBJ1-5
CASSSTGFSGNTIYF,TRBV5-1,TRBJ1-3
CASSQDGGTSYEQYF,TRBV4-3,TRBJ2-7
CASSLSDRSNQPQHF,TRBV19,TRBJ1-5
CASRKMTGGAAFF,TRBV2,TRBJ1-1
CASSQDRQGLGYTF,TRBV4-2,TRBJ1-2
CASSRQGWETQYF,TRBV5-6,TRBJ2-5
CSVGGQAGEAFF,TRBV29-1,TRBJ1-1
CASSFGLGAITDTQYF,TRBV5-1,TRBJ2-3